The 12 T cell receptor beta chains reported below all come from one sample, sequenced in a study of T-cell reconstitution after alpha-beta-depleted transplantation in children. Preparation of the TCRbeta library used unique molecular identifiers. TCRdb processed the PCR reads anew with MiXCR; each CDR3 protein has one entry. This sample has around 78,000 distinct CDR3 sequences; 11% to 15% occur once, and the top ten carry about 25%. The sample consisted of PBMCs, mostly from graft donor cells, taken 180 days after TCRalphabeta/CD19-depleted stem cell transplant. The origin of the receptors is a male patient aged 2 to 9 who had a stem cell transplant for acute lymphoblastic leukemia, so the T cells may come from the graft donor.

This clonotype was observed a handful of times. The chain employs TRBV6-1 and TRBJ2-5; no clear D. Germline CDR1 MNHNS, CDR2 SASEGT. The ends were cut back, 6 bases at V and 3 bases at J, with 17 bases in the middle. The CDR3 covers 15 residues. CDR3 sequence: CASSQFRAHKETQYF. CDR3 bases: TGTGCCAGCAGCCAATTCCGGGCCCATAAAGAGACCCAGTACTTC.

V and J are TRBV5-1 and TRBJ2-3, with D perhaps being TRBD1 or TRBD2 (6 bases each). The germline gives CDR1 SGHRS, CDR2 YFSETQ. V was trimmed by 3 bases and J by 3 bases, leaving 20 bases between them. The CDR3 extends over 17 amino acids. This chain's CDR3 is CASSSLPGAERTDTQYF. CDR3 DNA sequence: TGCGCCAGCAGCTCTTTACCGGGGGCGGAGAGGACAGATACGCAGTATTTT.

The chain uses TRBV25-1 and TRBJ2-4; 13 positions match TRBD2. The CDR3 consists of 17 residues. Germline loops: CDR1 MGHDK, CDR2 SYGVNS. J lost 0 bases, V lost 6 bases, and 5 bases had no gene match. CDR3 in amino acids: CASRGGLAGQAKNIQYF. The CDR3 nucleotides read TGTGCCAGCAGGGGGGGACTAGCGGGACAAGCCAAAAACATTCAGTACTTC.

This clonotype was picked up a small number of times. V and J are TRBV11-3 and TRBJ2-1, with D perhaps TRBD2 (6 bases). V dropped 5 bases and J dropped 7 bases, with 6 bases sitting between them. CDR1 SGHNT and CDR2 YENEEA come from the germline V gene. CDR3 length: 11 residues. Here the CDR3 DNA reads TGTGCCAGCAGCCGGGGGAATGAGCAGTTCTTC. Translating gives CASSRGNEQFF.

This sequence joins TRBV28 and TRBJ2-2; D is possibly TRBD1 or TRBD2 (5 bases each). V was pared by 5 bases and J by 5 bases, with 12 bases between. The CDR3 extends over 14 amino acids. Germline V gene data show CDR1 as MDHEN and CDR2 as SYDVKM. The CDR3: CASSLWDATGELFF. The CDR3 coding sequence is TGTGCCAGCAGTCTCTGGGACGCAACCGGGGAGCTGTTTTTT.

This clonotype was seen only a few times. The rearrangement joins TRBV5-1 to TRBJ1-2, with D perhaps matching TRBD1 (6 bases). V lost 0 bases, J lost 8 bases, and 14 bases lay in between. CDR3 size: 14 residues. The germline CDR1 and CDR2 sequences are SGHRS and YFSETQ. The CDR3 sequence: CASSLDTGRAGYTF. The CDR3, as DNA: TGCGCCAGCAGCTTGGACACAGGGAGGGCGGGCTACACCTTC.

This clonotype was detected a few times. The chain uses TRBV12-3 or TRBV12-4 and TRBJ1-2; no firm D call. Trimming cost V 1 base and J 4 bases, with 7 bases left between them. CDR3 length: 13 amino acids. The CDR3 protein is CASSLGSSYGYTF. DNA for the CDR3: TGTGCCAGCAGTTTAGGGTCTTCCTATGGCTACACCTTC.

This chain's CDR3 is CASSFRTKNTGELFF. The CDR3 DNA reads as TGCGCCAGCAGCTTTCGGACAAAGAACACCGGGGAGCTGTTTTTT. J is TRBJ2-2 and V is TRBV5-1; TRBD1 might be the D (5 bases). This CDR3 region has 15 residues. Germline V gene lookup returns CDR1 SGHRS and CDR2 YFSETQ. Trimming stripped 2 bases from V and 1 base from J, with 9 bases between.

This clonotype has just one count. The CDR3 carries no conserved terminal phenylalanine or tryptophan, so it likely arises from a read error. The J gene is TRBJ1-1, the V gene TRBV24-1; no reliable D call. V lost 7 bases and J 1 base, leaving 12 bases between the germline ends. This CDR3 has 14 amino acids. Germline V gene lookup returns CDR1 KGHDR and CDR2 SFDVKD. The CDR3 loop is CATRDGETNTEAFL. The CDR3 bases are TGTGCCACCAGGGACGGGGAAACGAACACTGAAGCTTTCCTT.

This clonotype was found a few times. The rearrangement links TRBV18 to TRBJ2-4, with D unclear. V was cut by 6 bases and J by 2 bases, with 14 bases left in between. The CDR3 loop spans 15 amino acids. The germline CDR1 and CDR2 sequences are KGHSH and LQKENI. The CDR3 bases are TGTGCCAGCTCCCCGATCTCCCATTCCAAAAACATTCAGTACTTC. Its translation: CASSPISHSKNIQYF.

DNA for the CDR3: TGCGCCAGCAGCTTGGGACAGGCCATCCAAGAGACCCAGTACTTC. Translation: CASSLGQAIQETQYF. The chain links TRBV5-1 to TRBJ2-5, with D possibly being TRBD1 (6 bases). This CDR3 contains 15 residues. Trimming removed 0 bases from V and 1 base from J, with 10 bases in between. CDR1 and CDR2 from the germline V gene are SGHRS and YFSETQ.

This clonotype was found a few times. The junction does not match germline at one end; this may be a read error. V usage is TRBV29-1 and J usage is TRBJ2-6, with no clear D. Germline V gives CDR1 SQVTM, CDR2 ANQGSEA. The CDR3 consists of 16 residues. The CDR3 sequence: CSVEGALRSGANVLTF. Here the CDR3 DNA reads TGCAGCGTGGAAGGCGCCCTCCGATCTGGGGCCAACGTCCTGACTTTC.